The source of this TCR beta chain is a study of T-cell reconstitution after alpha-beta-depleted transplantation in children. Regarding the study as a whole: After transplant, at about two months, alpha-beta T cells were reportedly derived from several hundred expanded graft clones.

This sample's TCRbeta library carried unique molecular identifier barcodes. A single record per CDR3 protein comes from TCRdb applying MiXCR to the PCR reads. The sample has almost 250,000 distinct CDR3 sequences; around 25% are singletons. Germline V CDR1 and CDR2: KGHSH, LQKENI. V lost 3 bases to trimming and J lost 2 bases, with 17 bases between them. The CDR3 sequence is 16 residues long. This clonotype was counted once. Its antigen is currently unknown. The sequence derives from a girl aged 2 to 9 with Fanconi anemia, due to receive a stem cell transplant. This chain connects TRBV18 to TRBJ2-7, with TRBD1 as a possible D gene (6 bases). The source was PBMCs, collected before TCRalphabeta/CD19-depleted stem cell transplant. CDR3 in amino acids: CASSPLQGISTYEQYF. CDR3 DNA: TGTGCCAGCTCACCGCTTCAGGGGATTTCAACCTACGAGCAGTACTTC.